This is a list of T cell receptor beta chains from one sample in a study of T cell responses to AZD1222 COVID-19 vaccine. Data came from immunoSEQ multiplex PCR; TCRdb stores just in-frame clones and leaves some out. The sample has just over 150,000 clones, around 85% seen once. The material sequenced was peripheral blood, taken after recovery from COVID-19. The receptors were sampled from an adult who had recovered from COVID-19. The CDR3 runs from the conserved cysteine through the conserved F or W. The D gene is left open where the match is weak. Clone size appears in some rows only: once, few, many, or a class for an expanded clone.

TRBJ2-3,TRBV4-2,few,TRBD2,CASSPYRGGSTDTQYF,TGTGCCAGCAGCCCCTATCGGGGGGGATCCACAGATACGCAGTATTTT
TRBJ1-1,TRBV6-6,NA,NA,CASSYYYTEAFF,TGTGCCAGCAGTTATTACTACACTGAAGCTTTCTTT
TRBJ2-3,TRBV5-1,NA,NA,CASSLEVGQGTQYF,TGCGCCAGCAGCCTAGAAGTCGGGCAGGGGACGCAGTATTTT
TRBJ2-3,TRBV12-3/TRBV12-4,NA,TRBD2,CASRASGDTQYF,TGTGCCAGCAGGGCTAGCGGGGATACGCAGTATTTT
TRBJ2-7,TRBV5-5,NA,TRBD1,CASSAAWTGEDEQYF,TGTGCCAGCAGCGCGGCCTGGACAGGGGAGGACGAGCAGTACTTC
TRBJ1-1,TRBV28,NA,NA,CASSLELSEAFF,TGTGCCAGCAGTTTAGAGCTTTCTGAAGCTTTCTTT
TRBJ1-1,TRBV15,NA,TRBD1,CATSIDRGLKSNTEAFF,TGTGCCACCAGCATAGACAGGGGGTTAAAATCGAACACTGAAGCTTTCTTT
TRBJ2-5,TRBV6-1,NA,TRBD1,CASSEPGTGEETQYF,TGTGCCAGCAGTGAACCCGGGACAGGGGAAGAGACCCAGTACTTC
TRBJ1-2,TRBV28,NA,NA,CASSPLPPRTNYGYTF,TGTGCCAGCAGTCCGCTCCCCCCCAGAACGAACTATGGCTACACCTTC
TRBJ2-5,TRBV6-2/TRBV6-3,NA,TRBD2,CASSWGTIQETQYF,TGTGCCAGCAGTTGGGGGACTATCCAAGAGACCCAGTACTTC
TRBJ2-7,TRBV4-1,NA,TRBD1,CASSQTQGAAYEQYF,TGCGCCAGCAGCCAAACACAGGGGGCCGCCTACGAGCAGTACTTC
TRBJ1-1,TRBV11-2,NA,TRBD1,CASSLDRADTEAFF,TGTGCCAGCAGCTTGGACAGGGCTGACACTGAAGCTTTCTTT
TRBJ1-4,TRBV27,NA,NA,CASSPGRGGEKLFF,TGTGCCAGCAGCCCAGGGCGGGGGGGTGAAAAACTGTTTTTT
TRBJ1-1,TRBV18,NA,TRBD1,CASSQSGTETEAFF,TGTGCCAGCTCACAATCCGGGACAGAAACTGAAGCTTTCTTT
TRBJ2-6,TRBV11-3,NA,NA,CASSLDRPRSGANVLTF,TGTGCCAGCAGCTTAGACAGGCCGCGCTCTGGGGCCAACGTCCTGACTTTC
TRBJ1-1,TRBV19,NA,NA,CASSEVGNTEAFF,TGTGCCAGTAGCGAGGTCGGGAACACTGAAGCTTTCTTT
TRBJ1-1,TRBV20-1,NA,NA,CSEQGKEAFF,TGCAGTGAGCAGGGGAAAGAAGCTTTCTTT
TRBJ1-1,TRBV6-5,NA,TRBD1,CASRDGQGSTEAFF,TGTGCCAGCAGGGATGGACAGGGGTCCACTGAAGCTTTCTTT
TRBJ2-4,TRBV7-9,NA,TRBD2,CASSFGGAGGSFKGNIQYF,TGTGCCAGCAGCTTCGGGGGCGCGGGGGGCTCGTTCAAGGGAAACATTCAGTACTTC
TRBJ2-2,TRBV5-1,NA,NA,CASTLWGTGELFF,TGCGCCAGCACCTTGTGGGGAACCGGGGAGCTGTTTTTT
TRBJ1-5,TRBV7-8,NA,NA,CASSSPGGVGNQPQHF,TGTGCCAGCAGCTCTCCAGGTGGAGTGGGCAATCAGCCCCAGCATTTT
TRBJ2-1,TRBV10-3,NA,NA,CAISDSGGYNEQFF,TGTGCCATCAGTGATAGCGGAGGTTACAATGAGCAGTTCTTC